This TCR beta chain is from a study of blood T cells in healthy people across ages. About the study: Per two T cells, about one barcoded beta molecule was captured through template switching.

Primed by a sample-barcoded 5' primer and a J-beta primer mix, a second PCR proceeded for about 7 to 11 cycles. TCRdb analysed the 5' RACE reads with MiXCR anew, one entry per CDR3 protein. The sample has 850,000 or so distinct CDR3 sequences; under 30% are singletons. Worth noting for this clonotype: A single base separates this from a much larger clone, so it may be a read error.

The CDR3 spans 16 residues. V shed 3 bases and J 7 bases; nucleotides not matched to a gene: 13. Sequenced input: blood. The clonotype comes from a woman of 80 years or more in good health. This rearrangement joins TRBV12-3 or TRBV12-4 to TRBJ2-7; TRBD1 aligns across 9 bases. The CDR3 sequence: CASSFKGQGRDNEQYF. DNA for the CDR3: TGTGCCAGCAGTTTTAAGGGACAGGGTCGGGACAATGAGCAGTACTTC.